This T cell receptor beta chain was found in a study of cytomegalovirus exposure and HLA in healthy donors. Study-wide background: An earlier analysis found 110 million or so unique TCR beta sequences from approximately 190 million T cells.

PCR amplification relied on 60 Vbeta primers (plus 13 Jbeta primers). Original analysis: Among the unique TCR beta chains that a later analysis counted, 70 million to 85 million in all, roughly 9.9 million were shared. Libraries were prepared by immunoSEQ multiplex PCR; TCRdb keeps only in-frame clonotypes and omits some of them. V and J calls plus clone size are reproduced from that table; the DNA served to infer D and trimming. The data show around 130,000 clones, roughly 79% seen once. The study, taken as a whole, reports: Later analysis identified a missense DCLRE1C variant that was linked to TCR beta V- and J-gene trimming. Later examination showed HLA-associated TCR beta chains had greater clonal expansion than equally common others.

Of note for this clone: Its antigen is still unknown.

Germline assignment: CDR1 SGHRS and CDR2 YFSETQ. This CDR3 spans 14 amino acids. V shed 2 bases and J shed 1 base, with 10 bases lying between them. The TCR sequence derives from a woman aged 45 to 65 in good health and CMV-seronegative. The chain is built from TRBV5-1 and TRBJ2-7; tentatively, D is TRBD2 (5 bases). Sequences were obtained from PBMCs. The CDR3 loop reads CASSLETGSYEQYF. CDR3 DNA sequence: TGCGCCAGCAGCTTAGAGACGGGATCCTACGAGCAGTACTTC.